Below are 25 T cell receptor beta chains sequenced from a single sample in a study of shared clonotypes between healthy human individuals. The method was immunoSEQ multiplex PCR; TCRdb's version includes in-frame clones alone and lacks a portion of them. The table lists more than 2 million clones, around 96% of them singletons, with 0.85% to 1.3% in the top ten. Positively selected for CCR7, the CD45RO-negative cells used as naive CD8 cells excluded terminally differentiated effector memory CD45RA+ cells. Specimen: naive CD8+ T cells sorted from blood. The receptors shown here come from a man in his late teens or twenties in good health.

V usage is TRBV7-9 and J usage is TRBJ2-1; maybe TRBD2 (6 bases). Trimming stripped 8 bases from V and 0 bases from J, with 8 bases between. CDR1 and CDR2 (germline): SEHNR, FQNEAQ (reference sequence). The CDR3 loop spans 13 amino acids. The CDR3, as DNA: TGTGCCAGCGCGGGGAGCTCCTACAATGAGCAGTTCTTC. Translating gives CASAGSSYNEQFF.

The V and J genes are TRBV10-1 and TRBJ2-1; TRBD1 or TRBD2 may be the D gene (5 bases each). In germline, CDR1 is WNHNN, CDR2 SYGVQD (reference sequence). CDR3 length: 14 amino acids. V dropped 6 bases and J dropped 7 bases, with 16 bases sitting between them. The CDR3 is CASSKDIGGNEQFF. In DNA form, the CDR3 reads TGCGCCAGCAGCAAAGACATTGGGGGTAATGAGCAGTTCTTC.

For the CDR3, the DNA is TGCAGCGTTGGTGGCGAAAACATTCAGTACTTC. The encoded protein is CSVGGENIQYF. The chain carries TRBV29-1 and TRBJ2-4; D uncertain. CDR1 SQVTM and CDR2 ANQGSEA come from the germline V gene. Trimming took off 4 bases at V and 5 bases at J, with 6 bases between the two ends. The CDR3 is made up of 11 amino acids.

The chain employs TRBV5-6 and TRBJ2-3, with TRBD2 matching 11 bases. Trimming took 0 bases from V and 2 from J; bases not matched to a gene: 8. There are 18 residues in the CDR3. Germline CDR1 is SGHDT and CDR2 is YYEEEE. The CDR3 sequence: CASSLAGLAGGFTDTQYF. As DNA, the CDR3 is TGTGCCAGCAGCTTGGCAGGATTAGCGGGGGGGTTCACAGATACGCAGTATTTT.

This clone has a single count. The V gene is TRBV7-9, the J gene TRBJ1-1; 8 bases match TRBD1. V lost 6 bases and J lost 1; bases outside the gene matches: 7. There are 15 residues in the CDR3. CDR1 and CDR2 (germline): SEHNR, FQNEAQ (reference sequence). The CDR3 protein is CASSSPGTGNTEAFF. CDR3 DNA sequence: TGTGCCAGCAGTTCCCCCGGGACAGGGAACACTGAAGCTTTCTTT.

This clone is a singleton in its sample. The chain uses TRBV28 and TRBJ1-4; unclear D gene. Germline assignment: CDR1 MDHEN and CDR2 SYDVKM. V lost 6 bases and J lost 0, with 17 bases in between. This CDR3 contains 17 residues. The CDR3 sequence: CASRAKSPIATNEKLFF. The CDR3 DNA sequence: TGTGCCAGCAGAGCCAAGTCTCCTATCGCAACTAATGAAAAACTGTTTTTT.

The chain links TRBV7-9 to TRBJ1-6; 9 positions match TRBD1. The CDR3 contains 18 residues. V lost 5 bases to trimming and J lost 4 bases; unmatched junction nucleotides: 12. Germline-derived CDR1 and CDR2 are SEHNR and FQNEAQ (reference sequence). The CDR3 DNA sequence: TGTGCCAGCAGCCCAACCCCGGGACAGGGAACTTATAATTCACCCCTCCACTTT. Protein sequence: CASSPTPGQGTYNSPLHF. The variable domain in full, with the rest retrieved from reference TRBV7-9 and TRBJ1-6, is DTGVSQNPRHKITKRGQNVTFRCDPISEHNRLYWYRQTLGQGPEFLTYFQNEAQLEKSRLLSDRFSAERPKGSFSTLEIQRTEQGDSAMYLCASSPTPGQGTYNSPLHFGNGTRLTVT.

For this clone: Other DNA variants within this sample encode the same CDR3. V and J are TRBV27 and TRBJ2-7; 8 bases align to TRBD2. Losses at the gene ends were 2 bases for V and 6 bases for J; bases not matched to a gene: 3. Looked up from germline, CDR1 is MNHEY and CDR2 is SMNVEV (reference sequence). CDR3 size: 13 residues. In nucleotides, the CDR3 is TGTGCCAGCAGTTTAACGGGGGGGGGCGAGCAGTACTTC. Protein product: CASSLTGGGEQYF.

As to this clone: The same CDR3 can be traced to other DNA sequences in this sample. CDR3 coding DNA: TGTGCCAGCAGCGTAGCTGGGGTGACAGATACGCAGTATTTT. This codes for CASSVAGVTDTQYF. V and J are TRBV9 and TRBJ2-3, with no clear D. Germline V CDR1 and CDR2: SGDLS, YYNGEE. The CDR3 is 14 amino acids. V lost 0 bases to trimming and J lost 3 bases, with 8 bases between them.

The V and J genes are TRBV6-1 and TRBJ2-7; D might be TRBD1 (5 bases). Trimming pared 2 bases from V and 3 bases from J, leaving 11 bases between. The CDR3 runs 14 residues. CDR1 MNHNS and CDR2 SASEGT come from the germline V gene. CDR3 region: CASSESIRDYEQYF. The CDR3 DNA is TGTGCCAGCAGTGAAAGTATCAGGGACTACGAGCAGTACTTC.

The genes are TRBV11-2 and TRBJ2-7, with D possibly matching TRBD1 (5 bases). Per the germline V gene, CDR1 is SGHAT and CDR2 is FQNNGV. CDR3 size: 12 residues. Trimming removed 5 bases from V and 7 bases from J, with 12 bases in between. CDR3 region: CASSLGRGEQYF. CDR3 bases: TGTGCCAGCAGCCTAGGAAGGGGAGAGCAGTACTTC.

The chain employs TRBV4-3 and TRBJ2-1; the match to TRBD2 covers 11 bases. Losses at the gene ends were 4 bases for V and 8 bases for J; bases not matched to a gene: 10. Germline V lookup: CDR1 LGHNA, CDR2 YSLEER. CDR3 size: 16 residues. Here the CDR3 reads CASSPELAGEADEQFF. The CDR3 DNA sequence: TGCGCCAGCAGCCCCGAACTAGCGGGAGAAGCGGATGAGCAGTTCTTC.

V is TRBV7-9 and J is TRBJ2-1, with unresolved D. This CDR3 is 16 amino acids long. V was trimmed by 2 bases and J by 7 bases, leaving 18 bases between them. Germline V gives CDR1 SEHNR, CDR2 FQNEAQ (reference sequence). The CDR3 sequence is CASSLSDTQSLNEQFF. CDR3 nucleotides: TGTGCCAGCAGCTTATCAGATACACAGTCCCTAAATGAGCAGTTCTTC.

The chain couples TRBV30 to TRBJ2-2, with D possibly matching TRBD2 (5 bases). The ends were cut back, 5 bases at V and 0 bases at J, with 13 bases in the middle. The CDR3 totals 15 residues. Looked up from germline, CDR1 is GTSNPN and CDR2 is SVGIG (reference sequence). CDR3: CAWAPSLANTGELFF. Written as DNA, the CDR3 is TGTGCCTGGGCGCCCTCACTAGCGAACACCGGGGAGCTGTTTTTT.

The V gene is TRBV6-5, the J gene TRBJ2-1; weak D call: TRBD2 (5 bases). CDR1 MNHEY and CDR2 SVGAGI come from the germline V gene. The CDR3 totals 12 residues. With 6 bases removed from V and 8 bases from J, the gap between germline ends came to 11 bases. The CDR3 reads CASSQDWDEQFF. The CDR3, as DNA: TGTGCCAGCAGCCAGGACTGGGATGAGCAGTTCTTC.

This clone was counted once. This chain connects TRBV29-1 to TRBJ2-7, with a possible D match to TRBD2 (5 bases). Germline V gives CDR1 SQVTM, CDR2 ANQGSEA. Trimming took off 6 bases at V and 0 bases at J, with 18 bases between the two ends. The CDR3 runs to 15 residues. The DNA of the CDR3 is TGCAGCGTGACCACACCACCGGGGAGCTCCTACGAGCAGTACTTC. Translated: CSVTTPPGSSYEQYF.

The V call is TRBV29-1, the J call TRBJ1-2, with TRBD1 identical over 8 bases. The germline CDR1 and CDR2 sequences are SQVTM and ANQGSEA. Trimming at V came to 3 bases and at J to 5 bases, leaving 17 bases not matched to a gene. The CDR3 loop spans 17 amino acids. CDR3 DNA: TGCAGCGTTGACCACGGGGCAGGGGGCCTACTTGGGTATGGCTACACCTTC. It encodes CSVDHGAGGLLGYGYTF.

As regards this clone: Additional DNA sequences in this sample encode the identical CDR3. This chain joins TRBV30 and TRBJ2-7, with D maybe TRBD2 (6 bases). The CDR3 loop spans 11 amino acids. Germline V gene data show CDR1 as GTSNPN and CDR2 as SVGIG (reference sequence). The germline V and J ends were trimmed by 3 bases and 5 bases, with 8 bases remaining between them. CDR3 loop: CAWSAGNEQYF. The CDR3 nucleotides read TGTGCCTGGAGCGCGGGGAACGAGCAGTACTTC.

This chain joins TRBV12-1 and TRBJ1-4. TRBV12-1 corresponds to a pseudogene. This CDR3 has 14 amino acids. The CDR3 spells CASSRKAANEKLFF. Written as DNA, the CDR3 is TGTGCCAGCAGCCGAAAGGCCGCTAATGAAAAACTGTTTTTT.

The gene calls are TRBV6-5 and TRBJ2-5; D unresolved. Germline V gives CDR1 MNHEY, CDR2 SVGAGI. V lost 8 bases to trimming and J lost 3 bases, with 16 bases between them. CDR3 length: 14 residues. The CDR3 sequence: CASALRPYKETQYF. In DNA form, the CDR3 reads TGTGCCAGCGCTCTCCGTCCCTACAAAGAGACCCAGTACTTC.

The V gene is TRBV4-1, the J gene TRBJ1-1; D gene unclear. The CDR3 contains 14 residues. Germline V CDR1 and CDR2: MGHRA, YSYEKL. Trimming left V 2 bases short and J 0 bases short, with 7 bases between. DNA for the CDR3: TGCGCCAGCAGCCAAAGCAGCTTGAACACTGAAGCTTTCTTT. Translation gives CASSQSSLNTEAFF.

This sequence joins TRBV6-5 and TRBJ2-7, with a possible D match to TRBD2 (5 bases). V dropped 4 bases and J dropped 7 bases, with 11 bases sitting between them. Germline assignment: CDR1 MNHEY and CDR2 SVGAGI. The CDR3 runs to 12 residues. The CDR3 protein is CASSSNGKEQYF. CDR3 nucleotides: TGTGCCAGCAGTTCGAACGGGAAAGAGCAGTACTTC.

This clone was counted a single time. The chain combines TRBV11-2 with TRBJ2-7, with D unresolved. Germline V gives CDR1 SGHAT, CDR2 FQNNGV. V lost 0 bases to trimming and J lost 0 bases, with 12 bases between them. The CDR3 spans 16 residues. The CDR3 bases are TGTGCCAGCAGCTTAGAATCCCCCCGGTTCTCCTACGAGCAGTACTTC. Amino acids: CASSLESPRFSYEQYF.

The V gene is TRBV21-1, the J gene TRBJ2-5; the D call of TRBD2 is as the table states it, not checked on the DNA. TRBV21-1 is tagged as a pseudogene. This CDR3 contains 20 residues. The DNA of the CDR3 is TGTGCCAGCAGCAACCGCACAGCGGGAGGGGTTTCAGCCGCCCGAGAGACCCAGTACTTC. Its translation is CASSNRTAGGVSAARETQYF.

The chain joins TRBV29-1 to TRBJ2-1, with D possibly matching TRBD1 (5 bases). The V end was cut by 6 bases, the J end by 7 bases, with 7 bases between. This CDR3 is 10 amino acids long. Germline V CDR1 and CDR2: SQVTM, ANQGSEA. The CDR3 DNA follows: TGCAGCGTCAGGGTTAATGAGCAGTTCTTC. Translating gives CSVRVNEQFF.